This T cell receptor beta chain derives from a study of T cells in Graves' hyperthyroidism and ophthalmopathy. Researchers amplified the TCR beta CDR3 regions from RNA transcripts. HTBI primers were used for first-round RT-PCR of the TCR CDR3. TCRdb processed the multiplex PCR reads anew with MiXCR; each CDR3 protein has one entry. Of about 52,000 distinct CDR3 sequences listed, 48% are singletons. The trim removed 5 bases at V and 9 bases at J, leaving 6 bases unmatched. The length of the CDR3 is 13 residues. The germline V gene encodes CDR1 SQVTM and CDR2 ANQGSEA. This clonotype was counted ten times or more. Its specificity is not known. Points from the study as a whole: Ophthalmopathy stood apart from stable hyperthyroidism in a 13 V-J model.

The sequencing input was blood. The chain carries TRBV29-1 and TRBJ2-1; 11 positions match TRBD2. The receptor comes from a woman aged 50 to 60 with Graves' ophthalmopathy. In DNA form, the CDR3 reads TGCAGCGTTCTTCTCCTAGCGGGGGGTGAGCAGTTCTTC. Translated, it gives CSVLLLAGGEQFF.